The 7 T cell receptor beta chains below were found in one sample sequenced in a study of blood T cell repertoires in COVID-19. The protocol was immunoSEQ multiplex PCR, while the TCRdb copy is restricted to in-frame clones and leaves out a portion. The sample lists 150,000 to 200,000 clones, roughly 80% occurring once. The material sequenced was peripheral blood. Receptors originate from a man in his 70s with acute or convalescent COVID-19.

The chain joins TRBV5-1 to TRBJ1-1; 9 bases align to TRBD1. The germline V gene has CDR1 SGHRS and CDR2 YFSETQ. The CDR3 sequence is 16 residues long. V gave up 2 bases and J gave up 4 bases; unmatched junction bases: 9. The CDR3 here is CASSLEPGQGGTEAFF. In DNA form, the CDR3 reads TGCGCCAGCAGCTTAGAACCGGGACAGGGTGGCACTGAAGCTTTCTTT.

The CDR3 nucleotides are TGCGCCAGCAGCTTGGATCCAGGGACAAAGGTAGATACGCAGTATTTT. This codes for CASSLDPGTKVDTQYF. The V gene is TRBV5-1, the J gene TRBJ2-3; perhaps TRBD1 as D (6 bases). The V gene's germline CDR1 is SGHRS and CDR2 YFSETQ. The CDR3 totals 16 residues. V was shortened by 0 bases and J by 5 bases, with 16 bases between the two germline ends.

The V gene is TRBV27, the J gene TRBJ1-2; possibly TRBD1 for D (5 bases). The CDR3 is made up of 14 amino acids. The germline V gene has CDR1 MNHEY and CDR2 SMNVEV (reference sequence). V lost 4 bases to trimming and J lost 5 bases, with 14 bases between them. The CDR3 nucleotides read TGTGCCAGCAGTTCTCCGACAGAAAGATATGGCTACACCTTC. Its translation: CASSSPTERYGYTF.

The rearrangement links TRBV29-1 to TRBJ2-1; TRBD2 matches at 8 bases. The germline CDR1 and CDR2 sequences are SQVTM and ANQGSEA. The CDR3 sequence is 15 residues long. With V trimmed by 7 bases and J by 1 base, 9 bases remained unmatched. CDR3 loop: CSAHGVAGSYNEQFF. As DNA, the CDR3 is TGCAGCGCTCACGGAGTAGCGGGGTCCTACAATGAGCAGTTCTTC.

This clone was detected a few times. The rearrangement links TRBV7-6 to TRBJ1-5, with a weak D call TRBD1 (5 bases). Germline V gene data show CDR1 as SGHVS and CDR2 as FNYEAQ. The length of the CDR3 is 16 residues. V was shortened by 1 base and J by 3 bases, with 13 bases between the two germline ends. The CDR3 nucleotides are TGTGCCAGCAGCTTAGGCGCCGGCGGGACCAATCAGCCCCAGCATTTT. Its protein product is CASSLGAGGTNQPQHF.

The genes are TRBV24-1 and TRBJ2-7; possibly TRBD2 for D (6 bases). V was cut by 5 bases and J by 6 bases, with 10 bases left in between. CDR3 length equals 12 residues. Looked up from germline, CDR1 is KGHDR and CDR2 is SFDVKD. CDR3 residues: CATSGLVGEQYF. CDR3 bases: TGTGCCACCAGTGGACTAGTCGGCGAGCAGTACTTC.

This chain links TRBV11-3 with TRBJ1-5; D gene ambiguous. This CDR3 is 13 amino acids long. Trimming took off 2 bases at V and 4 bases at J, with 6 bases between the two ends. CDR1 is SGHNT and CDR2 is YENEEA in the germline V gene. The DNA of the CDR3 is TGTGCCAGCAGCTTATCACAGAATCAGCCCCAGCATTTT. Its translation is CASSLSQNQPQHF.